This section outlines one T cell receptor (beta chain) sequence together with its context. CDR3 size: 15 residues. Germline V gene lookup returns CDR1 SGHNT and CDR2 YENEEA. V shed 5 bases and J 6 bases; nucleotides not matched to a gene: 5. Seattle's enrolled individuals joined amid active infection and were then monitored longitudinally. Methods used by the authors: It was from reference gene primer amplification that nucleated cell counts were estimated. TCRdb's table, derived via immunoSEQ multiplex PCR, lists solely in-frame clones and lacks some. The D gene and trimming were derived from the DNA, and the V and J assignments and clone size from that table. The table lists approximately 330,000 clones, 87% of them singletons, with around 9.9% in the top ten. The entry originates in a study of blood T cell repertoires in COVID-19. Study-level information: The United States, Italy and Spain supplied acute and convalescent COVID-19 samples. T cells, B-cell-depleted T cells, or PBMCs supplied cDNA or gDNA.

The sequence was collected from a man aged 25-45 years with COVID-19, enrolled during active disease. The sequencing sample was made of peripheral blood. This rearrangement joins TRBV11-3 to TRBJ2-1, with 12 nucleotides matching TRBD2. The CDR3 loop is CASSPGLAGRNEQFF. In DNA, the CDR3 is TGTGCCAGCAGCCCAGGACTAGCGGGACGCAATGAGCAGTTCTTC. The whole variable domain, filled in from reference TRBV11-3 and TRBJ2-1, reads EAGVVQSPRYKIIEKKQPVAFWCNPISGHNTLYWYLQNLGQGPELLIRYENEEAVDDSQLPKDRFSAERLKGVDSTLKIQPAELGDSAVYLCASSPGLAGRNEQFFGPGTRLTVL.